The text below deals with one TCR beta chain. This specimen belongs to a study of blood T cell repertoires in COVID-19. Study details: T cells, B-cell-depleted T cells, or PBMCs provided the cDNA or gDNA that served as material.

V lost 3 bases and J lost 5, with 16 bases in between. This CDR3 region has 15 residues. The V gene's germline CDR1 is LNHDA and CDR2 SQIVND (reference sequence). Authors' analysis steps: Estimates of nucleated cell counts were drawn from the amplification of reference gene primers. The data were produced by immunoSEQ multiplex PCR, yet TCRdb's version contains in-frame clones alone and is incomplete. From that table come the V and J calls and clone size; the DNA was used to work out D and trimming. Of 250,000 to 350,000 clones detected, approximately 85% appear once; the ten largest clones hold more than 4%. In terms of age and location, participants ranged from roughly 18 to 95 years and lived in 24 US areas. Symptom resolution, clearance, or two negative PCRs marked the recovered donors of Cohort 3.

The specimen was PBMCs or T cells enriched from blood (not recorded which). The receptor was derived from a woman aged 30 to 39 who had recovered from COVID-19. This chain uses TRBV19 with TRBJ2-5; TRBD1 is a possible D gene (5 bases). CDR3 DNA: TGTGCCAGTAGTATTGGCCAGGGCCTGGGGGAGACCCAGTACTTC. Translation gives CASSIGQGLGETQYF.